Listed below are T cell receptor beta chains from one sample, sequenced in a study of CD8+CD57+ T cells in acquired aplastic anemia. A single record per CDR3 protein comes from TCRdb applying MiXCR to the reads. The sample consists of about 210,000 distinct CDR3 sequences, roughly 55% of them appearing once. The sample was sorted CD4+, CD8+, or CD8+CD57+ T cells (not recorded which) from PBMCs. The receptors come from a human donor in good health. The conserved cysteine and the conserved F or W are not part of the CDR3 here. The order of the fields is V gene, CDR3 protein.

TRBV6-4 ASSDSTSGGNEQY
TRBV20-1 SAPGGGDRNTEAF
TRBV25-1 ASSFYTSSYNSPLH
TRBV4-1 ASSRAKGLNTEAF
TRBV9 ASSQDGVSYT
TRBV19 ASRVGAGEPEQY
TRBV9 ASSDAHRGLSTDTQY
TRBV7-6 ASNPTGGLETQY
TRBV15 ATSRDPNYGYT
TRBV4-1 ASSQGTLNGRYGYT
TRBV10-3 AISARDKEHSPLH
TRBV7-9 ASSVGSLSYNEQP
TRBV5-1 ASSPGTGTYEQY